Listed here is a single T cell receptor (beta chain). These data come from a study of shared clonotypes between healthy human individuals. Sequenced by immunoSEQ multiplex PCR; TCRdb stores in-frame clones only, minus some. The sample consists of hundreds of thousands of clones, about 96% of them appearing once. V dropped 5 bases and J dropped 6 bases, with 18 bases sitting between them. This CDR3 spans 15 amino acids. CDR1 and CDR2 from the germline V gene are LNHDA and SQIVND (reference sequence). CD45RO negativity and positive selection for CCR7 defined naive CD8 cells, a population that excluded terminally differentiated effector memory CD45RA+ cells.

The V gene is TRBV19, the J gene TRBJ2-3; no firm D call. This TCR was sampled from a woman in her 30s in good health. Sequencing used naive CD8+ T cells sorted from blood. The DNA for the CDR3 is TGTGCCAGTAGTCCCCGGACCTGGGCCTCGGATACGCAGTATTTT. It specifies CASSPRTWASDTQYF.